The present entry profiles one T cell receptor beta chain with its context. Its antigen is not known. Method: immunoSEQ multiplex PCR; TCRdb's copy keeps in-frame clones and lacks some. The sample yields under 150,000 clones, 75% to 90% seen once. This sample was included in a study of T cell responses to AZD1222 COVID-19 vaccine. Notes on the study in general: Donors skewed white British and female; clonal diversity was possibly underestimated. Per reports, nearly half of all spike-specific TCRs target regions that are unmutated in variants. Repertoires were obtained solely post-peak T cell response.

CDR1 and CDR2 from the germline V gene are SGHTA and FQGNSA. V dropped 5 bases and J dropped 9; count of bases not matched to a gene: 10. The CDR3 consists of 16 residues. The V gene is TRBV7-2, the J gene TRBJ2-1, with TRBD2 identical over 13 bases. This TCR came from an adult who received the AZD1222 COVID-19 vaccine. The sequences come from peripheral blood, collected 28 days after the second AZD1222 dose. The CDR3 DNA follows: TGTGCCAGCAGCGGTAGGACTAGCGGGAGTCGGGGTGAGCAGTTCTTC. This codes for CASSGRTSGSRGEQFF.